Detailed here is one T cell receptor beta chain. The antigen remains undetermined. The CDR3 contains 16 residues. Germline CDR1 and CDR2: LNHDA and SQIVND (reference sequence). The junction had 8 bases not matched to a gene; V was cut back by 6 bases and J by 9 bases. Profiling relied on immunoSEQ multiplex PCR, and the TCRdb table lists in-frame clones only, not all of them. The sample lists some 40,000 clones, under 70% occurring once. These data belong to a study of vaccination effects on CD4 cells after COVID-19. Whole-study results and caveats: Common cold coronaviruses were cross-recognized by only 1 of 255 vaccine-induced clones in healthy vaccinees.

Culture lasted about 11 days before CD4+ T cell isolation. It was two doses of either the BNT162b2 or mRNA-1273 vaccine that participants received. This material consisted of CD4+ T cells from PBMCs cultured without peptide, taken after COVID-19 vaccination. The J gene is TRBJ2-1, the V gene TRBV19; 16 nucleotides align to TRBD2. The clonotype was recovered from a human donor who received a COVID-19 vaccine. The CDR3 reads CASSTGTSGRATEQFF. The CDR3 nucleotides read TGTGCCAGTAGCACCGGGACTAGCGGGAGGGCCACTGAGCAGTTCTTC.